This TCR beta chain was recorded in a study of T cells after yellow fever vaccination. The CDR3 is 14 amino acids. V was pared by 7 bases and J by 11 bases, with 18 bases between. The germline CDR1 and CDR2 sequences are MDHEN and SYDVKM. This clonotype was found a few times. Its antigen is unknown. Broader study findings: High-abundance clonotypes from the bulk population could contaminate FACS-sorted repertoires. Though it reached lower strength, the secondary response hit its peak faster, day 5 versus 15. In post-booster samples, most primary-vaccination clones reappeared (approximately 97% CD4, approximately 91% CD8).

Synthesis of TCR cDNA relied on 5'RACE template switching, which attached a universal primer site and UMIs. TCRdb recomputed calls from the 5' RACE reads with MiXCR, one row per CDR3 protein. The data contain about 430,000 distinct CDR3 sequences, approximately 18% of them singletons. The sequence was collected from a young man who received the YFV17D yellow fever vaccine. This chain links TRBV28 with TRBJ1-6, with D possibly matching TRBD1 (5 bases). The sequences come from PBMCs, collected before the yellow fever booster vaccination. The CDR3 DNA is TGTGCCAGCACCTTAACTTCAGGGTGGGCACCCCTCCACTTT. This gives the protein CASTLTSGWAPLHF.